Presented here are 9 T cell receptor beta chains from one specimen sequenced in a study of cytomegalovirus exposure and HLA in healthy donors. PCR employed 60 Vbeta and 13 Jbeta primers. Assay used: immunoSEQ multiplex PCR; TCRdb lists only in-frame clones, some missing. This sample has fewer than 150,000 clones; approximately 80% occur once, and the top ten carry roughly 4.6%. Sequencing was performed on PBMCs. These receptors all come from a woman aged 50 to 60 in good health and CMV-seronegative.

This sequence joins TRBV2 and TRBJ1-4; 7 bases map to TRBD1. The CDR3 consists of 14 residues. With V trimmed by 3 bases and J by 12 bases, 10 bases remained unmatched. Germline loops: CDR1 SNHLY, CDR2 FYNNEI. The DNA for the CDR3 is TGTGCCAGCAGTGAGGGCTTGGGGACAGTAGAACTGTTTTTT. This sequence encodes CASSEGLGTVELFF.

The chain couples TRBV18 to TRBJ2-7; D is unresolved. Per the germline V gene, CDR1 is KGHSH and CDR2 is LQKENI. The CDR3 contains 14 residues. V gave up 2 bases and J gave up 5 bases, with 13 bases separating them. The CDR3 DNA follows: TGTGCCAGCTCACCAGTGGCAGGTTTGGACGAGCAGTACTTC. Its protein is CASSPVAGLDEQYF.

This chain links TRBV2 with TRBJ1-5, with a tentative D call TRBD1 (6 bases). Trimming shortened V by 6 bases and J by 0 bases, and 12 bases separated the two germline ends. From germline, CDR1 is SNHLY and CDR2 FYNNEI. This CDR3 is built from 15 residues. The CDR3 nucleotides read TGTGCCAGCAGGCCGGACAGCCATAGCAATCAGCCCCAGCATTTT. It specifies CASRPDSHSNQPQHF. Drawing the rest from reference TRBV2 and TRBJ1-5, the complete variable domain is EPEVTQTPSHQVTQMGQEVILRCVPISNHLYFYWYRQILGQKVEFLVSFYNNEISEKSEIFDDQFSVERPDGSNFTLKIRSTKLEDSAMYFCASRPDSHSNQPQHFGDGTRLSIL.

This chain joins TRBV9 and TRBJ2-7, with D maybe TRBD2 (6 bases). V lost 3 bases, J lost 0 bases, and 10 bases lay in between. The CDR3 has 14 residues. The V gene's germline CDR1 is SGDLS and CDR2 YYNGEE. The CDR3 is CASSGGLDSYEQYF. The CDR3 DNA is TGTGCCAGCAGCGGGGGACTGGACTCCTACGAGCAGTACTTC.

This sequence joins TRBV7-9 and TRBJ2-7; 9 nucleotides line up with TRBD1. Trimming took 0 bases from V and 3 from J; bases not matched to a gene: 3. The CDR3 loop spans 15 amino acids. Germline values: CDR1 SEHNR, CDR2 FQNEAQ (reference sequence). The CDR3 sequence: CASSLALGQGYEQYF. For the CDR3, the DNA is TGTGCCAGCAGCTTAGCGTTGGGACAGGGCTACGAGCAGTACTTC.

V and J are TRBV4-1 and TRBJ1-5, with a weak D call TRBD1 (6 bases). Germline V gene data show CDR1 as MGHRA and CDR2 as YSYEKL. V was trimmed by 3 bases and J by 5 bases, leaving 11 bases between them. The length of the CDR3 is 14 residues. CDR3 nucleotides: TGCGCCAGCAGCCAGGATCCAGGGGATCAGCCCCAGCATTTT. This sequence encodes CASSQDPGDQPQHF.

For this clone: Germline is not matched at one junction end, which may reflect a read error. The chain employs TRBV5-1 and TRBJ2-7; 12 nucleotides line up with TRBD1. This CDR3 spans 16 amino acids. Germline V gives CDR1 SGHRS, CDR2 YFSETQ. This CDR3 reads CSSSLTGTGGRYEQYF. The CDR3 region has the DNA TGCTCCAGCAGCTTGACGGGGACAGGGGGCAGGTACGAGCAGTACTTC.

The rearrangement uses TRBV6-4 and TRBJ2-1, with a possible D match to TRBD2 (5 bases). The CDR3 totals 16 residues. CDR1 and CDR2 from the germline V gene are MRHNA and SNTAGT. Trimming left V 0 bases short and J 10 bases short, with 19 bases between. CDR3 loop: CASSDSIEGRATEQFF. DNA for the CDR3: TGTGCCAGCAGTGACTCGATAGAGGGTAGGGCTACGGAGCAGTTCTTC.

In its sample, this clone was seen a few times. This rearrangement joins TRBV2 to TRBJ1-1; D not certain. CDR1 and CDR2 from the germline V gene are SNHLY and FYNNEI. The CDR3 is 15 residues long. Trimming took 5 bases from V and 1 from J, leaving 14 bases between them. Here the CDR3 DNA reads TGTGCCAGCAGTAACCACGACACCCAGAACACTGAAGCTTTCTTT. Amino acids: CASSNHDTQNTEAFF.